This T cell receptor beta chain was recovered during a study of CD8+CD57+ T cells in acquired aplastic anemia. Study at large: Isolated CD4+ and CD8+ cells, once sorted, yielded DNA averaging about 3.2 ug.

Before being chosen for sequencing, patients had shown CD8+CD57+ cell expansion by flow cytometry. Patient blood was sampled before any therapy had been received. Points from the study as a whole: A set of about 30 CD8+ CDR3 sequences was shared between patients and controls, and these sequences appeared highly expressed in patients.

Comments on this clonotype: Its target is not known.

This CDR3 spans 15 amino acids. Unmatched junction bases numbered 12, after V lost 6 bases and J lost 5 bases. CDR1 is LNHDA and CDR2 is SQIVND in the germline V gene (reference sequence). Genomic DNA, the template, was used for profiling of the TCR beta VDJ and CDR3. TCRdb fed the reads into MiXCR, producing one record per CDR3 protein. Found here are approximately 470,000 distinct CDR3 sequences, approximately 33% of them singletons; the top ten hold 0.75% to 0.95%. The source material was sorted CD4+, CD8+, or CD8+CD57+ T cells (not recorded which) from PBMCs. This chain joins TRBV19 and TRBJ1-1; 7 positions agree with TRBD1. The sequence was collected from a human donor with aplastic anemia. CDR3 sequence reads: CASSVLDREFTEAFF. CDR3 nucleotides: TGTGCCAGTAGCGTTCTCGACAGGGAGTTTACTGAAGCTTTCTTT.